This T cell receptor beta chain derives from a study of graft-versus-host responses after intestinal transplantation (TCRdb year 2021). About the investigation overall: The transplants that recipients received were multivisceral, liver-intestinal, or isolated intestinal. Anti-thymocyte globulin induction was given to all recipients, followed by maintenance tacrolimus and steroids for 3 to 4 years. A cohort of about 26 intestinal transplant recipients, including one retransplant, was enrolled, and 3 patients lacking pretransplant specimens were excluded. Donor T cell macrochimerism was defined as a peak of at least 4% donor T cells among recipient peripheral blood mononuclear cells. To identify alloreactive clones, pre-transplant mixed lymphocyte reaction products were sequenced and compared with unstimulated pre-transplant donor and recipient T cells. Graft-versus-host and host-versus-graft alloreactive T cell clones were tracked in the graft, circulation and bone marrow after intestinal transplantation using bulk TCR-beta CDR3 sequencing. Rather than being sequenced by the commercial service, samples from a few later patients were sequenced in-house on an Illumina MiSeq and processed with MiXCR. What the research found in general, with its limitations: Peak levels of circulating GvH clones were associated with declines in HvG clones early after transplant. GvH clones were detected in recipient bone marrow, and some appeared earlier in ileal mucosa or blood, consistent with an intestinal mucosal origin. The conclusions were limited by the relatively low number and heterogeneity of the intestinal transplant patients. In the allografts of patients with donor T cell macrochimerism, GvH to HvG T cell clonal ratios were high.

As to this clone: Its antigen target is currently unknown. Per-base qualities were not stored, and no clone one base away is much larger.

Libraries came from the immunoSEQ multiplex PCR assay. For most patients, genomic DNA was isolated with the Qiagen DNeasy Blood and Tissue Kit and sent frozen to Adaptive Biotechnologies for TCR sequencing. Adaptive Biotechnologies carried out high-throughput TCR-beta CDR3 sequencing of genomic DNA for most patients. The study's processing was this. Adaptive's ImmunoSEQ software was the source of the TCR sequencing data for 15 to 20 patients, while three other patients were processed with MiXCR and VDJtools. CD4 versus CD8 sorting errors were corrected by removing sequences found in both subsets at a frequency ratio below 5:1. Because the origin of CDR3 nucleotide sequences shared between donor and recipient could not be assigned, those sequences were removed. Alloreactive clones required at least 2-fold expansion over unstimulated cells and minimum CFSE-low frequency of 0.002% (template counts) or 0.001% (read counts). Mappable clones were those detected in sequenced pre-transplant spleen, lymph node, or MLR CFSE-low populations of the donor or recipient. The cumulative frequency of alloreactive clones was calculated as a percentage of all sequences, weighted by copy number. In its TCRdb copy, this immuneACCESS table keeps in-frame sequences only and misses some clones. Where compared with another copy, unresolved V genes explain less than half of these, and the others have no known cause. For V, J and clone size, that table is used; D and trimming come from the DNA. The sample table holds 40,000 or so clones, of which about 94% were seen once. Of the sample, approximately 20% falls within the top ten clones.

The sample's time point label, decoded: cells obtained before transplantation from donor or recipient. CD3+CD4+ and CD3+CD8+ populations were FACS-sorted from unstimulated pre-transplant donor and recipient cells taken from spleen or lymph nodes. The CDR3, from cysteine to phenylalanine, totals 18 residues. Only the CDR3 DNA stays, 54 bases, in frame from base 1. From V the trimming removes 3 bases and from J it removes 5 bases, while the gene matches leave 6 bases of the junction unaccounted for. CDR1 and CDR2 (LGHNA, YSLEER) derive from the germline V gene. This material consisted of unstimulated CD8+ T cells sorted from spleen or lymph node cells, taken before transplant. The TCR originated in a human donor who was the organ donor for an intestinal transplant. This chain is built from TRBV4-3 and TRBJ2-2; TRBD2 fits 16 bases in the junction. In nucleotides, the sequence is TGCGCCAGCAGCCACCTTGCGGGACTAGCGGGAGGGACCGGGGAGCTGTTTTTT. The encoded protein is CASSHLAGLAGGTGELFF.